This T cell receptor beta chain emerged from a study of T cells after yellow fever vaccination. Overall study: Fractions with few cells were prepared using SMART-Seq v4 Ultra Low Input.

This clonotype was seen only a few times. V lost 6 bases and J 1 base, leaving 19 bases between the germline ends. From germline, CDR1 is SQVTM and CDR2 ANQGSEA. CDR3 size: 16 residues. 5'RACE template switching generated TCR cDNA, adding a universal primer site and UMIs. TCRdb passed the 5' RACE reads through MiXCR, listing each CDR3 protein once. The table includes some 350,000 distinct CDR3 sequences, 3.5% to 4.5% detected once. The source is a man younger than 35 who received the YFV17D yellow fever vaccine. The specimen was PBMCs, collected 5 days after the yellow fever booster vaccination. V gene TRBV29-1 combines with J gene TRBJ2-1; weak D call: TRBD2 (6 bases). This CDR3 is CSVAPEGRRSYNEQFF. As DNA, the CDR3 is TGCAGCGTGGCCCCGGAGGGCCGTAGGTCCTACAATGAGCAGTTCTTC.